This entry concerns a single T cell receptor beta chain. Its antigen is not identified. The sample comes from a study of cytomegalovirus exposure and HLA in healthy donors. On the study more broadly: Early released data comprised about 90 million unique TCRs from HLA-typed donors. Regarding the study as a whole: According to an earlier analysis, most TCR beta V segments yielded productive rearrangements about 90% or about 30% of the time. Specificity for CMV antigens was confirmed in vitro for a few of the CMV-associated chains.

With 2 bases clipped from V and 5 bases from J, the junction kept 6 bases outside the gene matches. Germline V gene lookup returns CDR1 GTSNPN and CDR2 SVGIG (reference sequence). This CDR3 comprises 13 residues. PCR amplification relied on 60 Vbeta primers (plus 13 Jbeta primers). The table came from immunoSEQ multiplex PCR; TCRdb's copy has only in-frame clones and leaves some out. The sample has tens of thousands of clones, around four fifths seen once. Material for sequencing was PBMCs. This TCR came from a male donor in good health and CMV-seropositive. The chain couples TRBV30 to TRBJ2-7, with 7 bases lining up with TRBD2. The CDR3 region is CAWSKRGRDEQYF. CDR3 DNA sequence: TGTGCCTGGAGTAAGCGGGGTAGGGACGAGCAGTACTTC.